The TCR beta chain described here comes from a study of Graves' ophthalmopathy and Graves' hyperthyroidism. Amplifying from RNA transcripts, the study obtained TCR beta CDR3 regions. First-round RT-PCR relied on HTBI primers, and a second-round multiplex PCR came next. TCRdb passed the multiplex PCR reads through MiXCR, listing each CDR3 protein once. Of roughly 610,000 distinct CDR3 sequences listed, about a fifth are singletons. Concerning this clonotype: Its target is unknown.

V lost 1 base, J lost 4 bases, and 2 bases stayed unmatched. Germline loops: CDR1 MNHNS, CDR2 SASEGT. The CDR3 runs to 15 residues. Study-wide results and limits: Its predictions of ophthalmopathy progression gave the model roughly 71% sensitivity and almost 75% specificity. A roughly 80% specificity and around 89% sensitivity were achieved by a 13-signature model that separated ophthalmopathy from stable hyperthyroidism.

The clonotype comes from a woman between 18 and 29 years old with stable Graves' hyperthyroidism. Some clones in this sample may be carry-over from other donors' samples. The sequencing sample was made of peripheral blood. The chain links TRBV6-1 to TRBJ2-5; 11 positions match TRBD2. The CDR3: CASSEVAGGGETQYF. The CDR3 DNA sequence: TGTGCCAGCAGTGAAGTAGCGGGGGGGGGAGAGACCCAGTACTTC.